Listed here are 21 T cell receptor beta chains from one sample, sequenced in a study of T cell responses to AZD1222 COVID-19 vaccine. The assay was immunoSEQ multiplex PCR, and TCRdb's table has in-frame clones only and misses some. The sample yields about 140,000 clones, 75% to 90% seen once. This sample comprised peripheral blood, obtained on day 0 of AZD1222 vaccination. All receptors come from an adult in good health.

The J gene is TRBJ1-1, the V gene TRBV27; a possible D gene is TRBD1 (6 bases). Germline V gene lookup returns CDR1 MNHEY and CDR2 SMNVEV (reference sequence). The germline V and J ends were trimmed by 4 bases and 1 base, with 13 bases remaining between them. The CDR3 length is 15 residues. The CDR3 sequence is CASSSRQASNTEAFF. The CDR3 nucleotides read TGTGCCAGCAGTTCTAGACAGGCGTCGAACACTGAAGCTTTCTTT.

The CDR3 nucleotides read TGTGCCAGCAGCATACGAGCGGGGGCTCGGGACAATGAGCAGTTCTTC. This gives the protein CASSIRAGARDNEQFF. The chain employs TRBV7-8 and TRBJ2-1, with 8 positions matching TRBD2. The V segment lost 5 bases and the J segment 5 bases; nucleotides outside the gene matches: 11. The length of the CDR3 is 16 residues. Germline CDR1 and CDR2: SGHVS and FQNEAQ.

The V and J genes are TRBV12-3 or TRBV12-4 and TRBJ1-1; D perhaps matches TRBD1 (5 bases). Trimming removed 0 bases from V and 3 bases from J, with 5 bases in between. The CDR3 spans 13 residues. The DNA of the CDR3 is TGTGCCAGCAGTTTAGCCAGGGACACTGAAGCTTTCTTT. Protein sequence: CASSLARDTEAFF.

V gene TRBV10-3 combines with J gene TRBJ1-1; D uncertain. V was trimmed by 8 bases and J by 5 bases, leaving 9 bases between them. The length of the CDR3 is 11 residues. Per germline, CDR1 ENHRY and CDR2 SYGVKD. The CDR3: CAIAWGTEAFF. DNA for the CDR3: TGTGCCATCGCCTGGGGAACTGAAGCTTTCTTT.

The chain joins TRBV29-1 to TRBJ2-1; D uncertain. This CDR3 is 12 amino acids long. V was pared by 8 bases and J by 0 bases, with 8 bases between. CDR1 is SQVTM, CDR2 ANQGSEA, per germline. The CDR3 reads CSLISSYNEQFF. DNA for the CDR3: TGCAGCTTAATTAGCTCCTACAATGAGCAGTTCTTC.

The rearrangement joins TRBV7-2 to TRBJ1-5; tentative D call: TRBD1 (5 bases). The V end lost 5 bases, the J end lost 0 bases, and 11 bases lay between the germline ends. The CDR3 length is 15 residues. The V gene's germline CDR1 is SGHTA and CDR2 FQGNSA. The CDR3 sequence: CASSPGGSSNQPQHF. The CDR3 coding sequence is TGTGCCAGCAGCCCTGGGGGGAGTAGCAATCAGCCCCAGCATTTT.

The CDR3 region is CASSQDDRGSGANVLTF. CDR3 coding DNA: TGTGCCAGCAGCCAAGATGATAGAGGGTCTGGGGCCAACGTCCTGACTTTC. The J gene is TRBJ2-6, the V gene TRBV4-2; maybe TRBD2 (5 bases). Germline V gene data show CDR1 as LGHNA and CDR2 as YNFKEQ. Trimming cost V 0 bases and J 1 base, with 10 bases left between them. The CDR3 runs to 17 residues.

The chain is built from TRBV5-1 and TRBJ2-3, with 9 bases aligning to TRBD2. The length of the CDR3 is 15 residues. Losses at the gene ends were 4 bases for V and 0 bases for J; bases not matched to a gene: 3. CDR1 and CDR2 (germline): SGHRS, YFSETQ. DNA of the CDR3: TGCGCCAGCAGCCGACTAGCGGTTAGCACAGATACGCAGTATTTT. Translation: CASSRLAVSTDTQYF.

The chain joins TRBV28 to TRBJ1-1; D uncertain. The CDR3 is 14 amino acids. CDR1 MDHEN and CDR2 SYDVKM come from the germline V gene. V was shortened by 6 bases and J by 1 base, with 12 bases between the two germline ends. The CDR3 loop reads CASRAPRRNTEAFF. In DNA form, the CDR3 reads TGTGCCAGCAGGGCACCTCGGAGGAACACTGAAGCTTTCTTT.

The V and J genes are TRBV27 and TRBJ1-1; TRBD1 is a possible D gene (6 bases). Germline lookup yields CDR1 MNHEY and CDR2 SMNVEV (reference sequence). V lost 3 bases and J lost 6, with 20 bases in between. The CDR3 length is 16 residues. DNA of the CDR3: TGTGCCAGCAGTTTGGGATGGAACAGGGAGTTGGCTGAAGCTTTCTTT. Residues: CASSLGWNRELAEAFF.

For the CDR3, the DNA is TGTGCCAGCAGTGAAGGGTGGGCGTCGAGCAATCAGCCCCAGCATTTT. The encoded protein is CASSEGWASSNQPQHF. This chain uses TRBV6-1 with TRBJ1-5; D is unclear. Trimming stripped 1 base from V and 1 base from J, with 11 bases between. The CDR3 contains 16 residues. Looked up from germline, CDR1 is MNHNS and CDR2 is SASEGT.

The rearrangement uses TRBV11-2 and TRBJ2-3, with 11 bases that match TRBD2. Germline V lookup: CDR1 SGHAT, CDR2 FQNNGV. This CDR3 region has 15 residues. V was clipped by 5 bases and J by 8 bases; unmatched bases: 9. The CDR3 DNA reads TGTGCCAGCAGCCCCCTAGCGGGGGGCCCCGGTACGCAGTATTTT. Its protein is CASSPLAGGPGTQYF.

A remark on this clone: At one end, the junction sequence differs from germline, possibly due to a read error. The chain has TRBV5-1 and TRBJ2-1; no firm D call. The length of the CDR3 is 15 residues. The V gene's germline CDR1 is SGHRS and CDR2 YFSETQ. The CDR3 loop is CASSLGMSSYNEQFF. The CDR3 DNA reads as TGCGCCAGCAGTTTGGGAATGAGCTCCTACAATGAGCAGTTCTTC.

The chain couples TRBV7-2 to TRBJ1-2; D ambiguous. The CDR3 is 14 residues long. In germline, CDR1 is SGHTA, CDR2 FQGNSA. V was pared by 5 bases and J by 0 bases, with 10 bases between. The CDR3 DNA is TGTGCCAGCAGCCTGGGCAGAACTAACTATGGCTACACCTTC. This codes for CASSLGRTNYGYTF.

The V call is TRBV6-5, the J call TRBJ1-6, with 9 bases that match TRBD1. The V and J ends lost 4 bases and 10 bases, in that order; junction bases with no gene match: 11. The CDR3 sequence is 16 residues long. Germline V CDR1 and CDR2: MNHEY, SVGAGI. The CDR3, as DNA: TGTGCCAGCAGTTTGGGACAGGGAGGAGGTCGATCACCCCTCCACTTT. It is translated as CASSLGQGGGRSPLHF.

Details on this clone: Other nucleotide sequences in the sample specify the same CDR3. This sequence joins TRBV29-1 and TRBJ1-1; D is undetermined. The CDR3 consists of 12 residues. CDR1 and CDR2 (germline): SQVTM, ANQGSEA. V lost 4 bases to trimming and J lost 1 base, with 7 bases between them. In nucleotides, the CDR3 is TGCAGCGTTGTAGGAGGGAACACTGAAGCTTTCTTT. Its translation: CSVVGGNTEAFF.

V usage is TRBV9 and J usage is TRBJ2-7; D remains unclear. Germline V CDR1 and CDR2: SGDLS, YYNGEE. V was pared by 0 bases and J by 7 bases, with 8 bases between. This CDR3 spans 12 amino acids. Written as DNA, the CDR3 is TGTGCCAGCAGCGTAGGGGGTAGGGAGCAGTACTTC. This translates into CASSVGGREQYF.

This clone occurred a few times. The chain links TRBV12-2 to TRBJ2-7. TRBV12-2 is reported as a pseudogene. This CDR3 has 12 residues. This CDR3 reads CASRPMMGKQYF. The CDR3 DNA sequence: TGTGCAAGTCGCCCGATGATGGGTAAGCAGTACTTC.

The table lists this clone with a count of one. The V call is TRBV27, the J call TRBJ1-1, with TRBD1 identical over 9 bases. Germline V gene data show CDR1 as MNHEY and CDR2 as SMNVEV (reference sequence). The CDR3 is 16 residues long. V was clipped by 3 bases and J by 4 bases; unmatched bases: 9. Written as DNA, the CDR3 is TGTGCCAGCAGTTTCTACTCCTCGACAGGGGGCACTGAAGCTTTCTTT. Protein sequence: CASSFYSSTGGTEAFF.

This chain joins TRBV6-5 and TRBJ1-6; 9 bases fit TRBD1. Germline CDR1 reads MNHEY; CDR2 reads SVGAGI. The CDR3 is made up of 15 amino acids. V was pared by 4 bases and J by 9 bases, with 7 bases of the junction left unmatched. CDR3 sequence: CASSSAGTGLSPLHF. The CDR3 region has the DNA TGTGCCAGCAGTTCAGCAGGGACAGGGCTTTCACCCCTCCACTTT.

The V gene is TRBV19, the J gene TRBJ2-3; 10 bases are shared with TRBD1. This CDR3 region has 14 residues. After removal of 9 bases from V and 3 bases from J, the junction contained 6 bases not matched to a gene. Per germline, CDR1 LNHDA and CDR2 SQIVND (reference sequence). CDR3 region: CASSGQGGTDTQYF. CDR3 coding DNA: TGTGCCAGCAGCGGACAGGGGGGAACAGATACGCAGTATTTT.